This paragraph reports one TCR beta chain. Clones were sequenced by immunoSEQ multiplex PCR, and TCRdb holds only the in-frame ones, with some missing. This table has 80,000 to 95,000 clones, 85% to 90% appearing once. This sample stems from a study of blood T cell repertoires in COVID-19. Background on the study: Some COVID-19 samples were acute and others convalescent; all came from the United States, Italy and Spain. The analysed material was cDNA or gDNA that came from T cells, B-cell-depleted T cells, or PBMCs.

This CDR3 is built from 14 residues. Unmatched junction bases numbered 9, after V lost 8 bases and J lost 3 bases. CDR1 MNHEY and CDR2 SVGAGI come from the germline V gene. This sequence joins TRBV6-5 and TRBJ1-2; TRBD1 aligns across 7 bases. The specimen was peripheral blood. This sequence originates from a woman aged 80 or older in a cohort sampled during active or convalescent COVID-19. The chain's CDR3 is CASSSEGAHYGYTF. CDR3 DNA: TGTGCCAGCTCCTCGGAGGGGGCGCACTATGGCTACACCTTC.